This T cell receptor beta chain comes out of a study of shared clonotypes between healthy human individuals. For sorted subsets, 150 to 200 ng DNA per replicate equaled about 27,000 T cell genomes. Measured with immunoSEQ multiplex PCR; TCRdb has only the in-frame clones, and not every one. Of roughly 2.2 million clones listed, around 92% are singletons. Nashville, Tennessee was home to all donors, who were Caucasian adults. The CDR3 consists of 13 residues. The V gene lost 8 bases and the J gene lost 3 bases, with 14 bases spanning the gap. Germline loops: CDR1 SGHTA, CDR2 FQGTGA. This sequence joins TRBV7-3 and TRBJ2-7; D is perhaps TRBD2 (6 bases). This sequence originates from a man aged 18 to 35 in good health. Some clones in this sample may be carry-over from other donors' samples. The sequenced sample consisted of naive CD4+ T cells from PBMCs. The subset is: CD45RA+ positively selected. The CDR3, as DNA: TGTGCCAGCTCAGGAGCGGGCCACTACGAGCAGTACTTC. This translates into CASSGAGHYEQYF.